This TCR beta chain was found in a study of blood T cell repertoires in COVID-19. Looking at the study overall: Whether acute or convalescent, the COVID-19 samples came from the United States, Italy and Spain. Sample material is recorded as cDNA or gDNA derived from T cells, B-cell-depleted T cells, or PBMCs.

The CDR3 consists of 15 residues. Between the trimmed V and J ends, which lost 5 bases and 6 bases, there was a span of 18 bases. Germline V gene sequence: CDR1 SGHTA, CDR2 FQGNSA. Seattle participants joined during active infection and were tracked over time. Original data processing: Estimation of nucleated cell counts was performed using reference gene primer amplification. The data were produced by immunoSEQ multiplex PCR, yet TCRdb's version contains in-frame clones alone and is incomplete. V, J and clone size reflect that table, while D and trimming were determined from the DNA. The repertoire holds about 95,000 clones, with roughly nine tenths as singletons.

Material for sequencing was peripheral blood. The TCR originated in a man aged 60 to 75 with COVID-19, enrolled during active disease. This chain uses TRBV7-2 with TRBJ2-3, with a tentative D call TRBD2 (5 bases). This CDR3 reads CASSRRPPGGDTQYF. The CDR3, as DNA: TGTGCCAGCAGCCGTCGCCCCCCCGGCGGGGATACGCAGTATTTT.